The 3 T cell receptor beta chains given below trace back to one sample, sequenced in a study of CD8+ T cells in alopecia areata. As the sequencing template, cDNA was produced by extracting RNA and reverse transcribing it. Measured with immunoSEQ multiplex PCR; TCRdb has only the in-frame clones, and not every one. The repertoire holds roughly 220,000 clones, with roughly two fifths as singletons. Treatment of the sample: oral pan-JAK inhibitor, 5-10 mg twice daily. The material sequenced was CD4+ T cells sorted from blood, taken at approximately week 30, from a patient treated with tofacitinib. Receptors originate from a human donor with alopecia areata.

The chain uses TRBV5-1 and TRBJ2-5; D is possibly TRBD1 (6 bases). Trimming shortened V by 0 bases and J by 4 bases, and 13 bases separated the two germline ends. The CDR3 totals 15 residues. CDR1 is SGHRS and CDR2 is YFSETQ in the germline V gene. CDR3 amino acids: CASSLGNRVGETQYF. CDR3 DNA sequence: TGCGCCAGCAGCTTGGGGAACAGGGTCGGAGAGACCCAGTACTTC.

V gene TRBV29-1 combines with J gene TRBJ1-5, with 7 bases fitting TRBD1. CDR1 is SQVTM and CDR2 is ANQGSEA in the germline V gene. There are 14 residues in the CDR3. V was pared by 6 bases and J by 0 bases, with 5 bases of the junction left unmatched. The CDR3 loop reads CSVRDRDSNQPQHF. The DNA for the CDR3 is TGCAGCGTCCGGGACAGAGATAGCAATCAGCCCCAGCATTTT. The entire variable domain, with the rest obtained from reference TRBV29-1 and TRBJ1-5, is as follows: SAVISQKPSRDICQRGTSLTIQCQVDSQVTMMFWYRQQPGQSLTLIATANQGSEATYESGFVIDKFPISRPNLTFSTLTVSNMSPEDSSIYLCSVRDRDSNQPQHFGDGTRLSIL.

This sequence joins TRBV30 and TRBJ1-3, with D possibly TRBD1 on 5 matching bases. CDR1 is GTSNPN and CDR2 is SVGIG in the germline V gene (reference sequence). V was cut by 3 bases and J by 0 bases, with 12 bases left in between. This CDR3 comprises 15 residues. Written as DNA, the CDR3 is TGTGCCTGGAGCGACAGCCTACTCTCTGGAAACACCATATATTTT. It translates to CAWSDSLLSGNTIYF.